These 24 T cell receptor beta chains share one sample of origin, sequenced in a study of T cell repertoires in cytomegalovirus infection. TCRdb reprocessed the reads via MiXCR and lists one record per CDR3 protein. Of around 710,000 distinct CDR3 sequences in the sample, under 35% are singletons; the top ten hold 13%. No cognate antigen is known for these TCRs. Specimen: cultured CD8+ T cells from PBMCs, collected from culture after CMV antigen stimulation. Receptors originate from a human donor in good health (CMV status not recorded). Some clones in this sample may be carry-over from other donors' samples.

The chain uses TRBV7-9 and TRBJ1-6, with 8 bases fitting TRBD1. J was trimmed by 9 bases and V by 6 bases; bases with no gene match: 10. This CDR3 has 15 amino acids. Germline values: CDR1 SEHNR, CDR2 FQNEAQ (reference sequence). The CDR3 here is CASSRNPGGTSPLHF. The CDR3, as DNA: TGTGCCAGCAGTCGGAATCCAGGGGGCACTTCACCCCTCCACTTT. The full variable domain, completed using reference TRBV7-9 and TRBJ1-6, is DTGVSQNPRHKITKRGQNVTFRCDPISEHNRLYWYRQTLGQGPEFLTYFQNEAQLEKSRLLSDRFSAERPKGSFSTLEIQRTEQGDSAMYLCASSRNPGGTSPLHFGNGTRLTVT.

This clonotype was recorded at least ten times. The rearrangement joins TRBV6-5 to TRBJ2-7, with D maybe TRBD2 (6 bases). Trimming took 6 bases from V and 2 from J, leaving 14 bases between them. CDR3 length equals 14 residues. Germline CDR1 MNHEY, CDR2 SVGAGI. Written as DNA, the CDR3 is TGTGCCAGCAGCGCGGGGCAGAGTCCCTACGAGCAGTACGTC. Translated, it gives CASSAGQSPYEQYV.

CDR3 nucleotides: TGTGCCAGCAGTTACCCGCCTGAAGCTTTCTTT. Its translation is CASSYPPEAFF. The chain joins TRBV6-2 or TRBV6-3 to TRBJ1-1; D uncertain. Trimming removed 2 bases at V and 6 bases at J, with 4 bases between. From germline, CDR1 is MNHEY and CDR2 SVGEGT. The CDR3 covers 11 residues.

The rearrangement links TRBV6-6 to TRBJ1-4, with D possibly being TRBD1 (5 bases). Germline values: CDR1 MNHNY, CDR2 SVGAGI (reference sequence). V was pared by 0 bases and J by 4 bases, with 12 bases between. The CDR3 is made up of 16 amino acids. The chain's CDR3 is CASSYSPEGYNEKLFF. In DNA, the CDR3 is TGTGCCAGCAGTTACTCCCCGGAGGGGTATAATGAAAAACTGTTTTTT.

V usage is TRBV3-1 and J usage is TRBJ2-1; the match to TRBD1 covers 10 bases. From germline, CDR1 is LGHDT and CDR2 YNNKEL (reference sequence). There are 18 residues in the CDR3. The trim removed 0 bases at V and 5 bases at J, leaving 10 bases unmatched. The CDR3 DNA sequence: TGTGCCAGCAGCCAAGACATCGTGGTTGACAGGGGGCACAATGAGCAGTTCTTC. Protein sequence: CASSQDIVVDRGHNEQFF.

This clonotype was seen at least ten times. The DNA for the CDR3 is TGTGCCAGCAGCTTAGGGCAGGGAGGGGATAATTCACCCCTCCACTTT. Translated: CASSLGQGGDNSPLHF. This chain connects TRBV7-6 to TRBJ1-6, with D maybe TRBD1 (5 bases). Germline loops: CDR1 SGHVS, CDR2 FNYEAQ. Trimming pared 1 base from V and 5 bases from J, leaving 12 bases between. CDR3 length: 16 residues.

This clonotype was seen a few times. This chain connects TRBV7-4 to TRBJ1-1; 9 bases are shared with TRBD1. The CDR3 is 15 residues long. CDR1 SGHVT and CDR2 SQSDAQ come from the germline V gene. V lost 6 bases and J lost 0; bases outside the gene matches: 5. As DNA, the CDR3 is TGTGCCAGCAGAACCGACAGGGGGGTGAACACTGAAGCTTTCTTT. Translation gives CASRTDRGVNTEAFF.

The J gene is TRBJ2-1, the V gene TRBV5-6; either TRBD1 or TRBD2 may supply D (5 bases each). Germline V CDR1 and CDR2: SGHDT, YYEEEE. Trimming took off 6 bases at V and 3 bases at J, with 16 bases between the two ends. CDR3 length equals 15 residues. This CDR3 is CASTGEQEDYNEQFF. In DNA, the CDR3 is TGTGCCAGCACCGGGGAACAGGAAGACTACAATGAGCAGTTCTTC.

The sample holds many counts of this clonotype. This chain's CDR3 is CASSGTGGRDTEAFF. The CDR3 DNA reads as TGTGCCAGCAGCGGGACAGGGGGCAGGGACACTGAAGCTTTCTTT. The chain carries TRBV7-2 and TRBJ1-1; 12 bases are shared with TRBD1. CDR1 is SGHTA and CDR2 is FQGNSA in the germline V gene. This CDR3 region has 15 residues. After removal of 5 bases from V and 3 bases from J, the junction contained 4 bases not matched to a gene.

This clonotype was observed a few times. This chain connects TRBV7-9 to TRBJ2-5; a weak D match, TRBD1 (6 bases). V dropped 2 bases and J dropped 4 bases, with 11 bases sitting between them. CDR1 SEHNR and CDR2 FQNEAQ come from the germline V gene (reference sequence). The CDR3 runs 14 residues. CDR3: CASSLPGQLETQYF. The CDR3 DNA reads as TGTGCCAGCAGCTTACCAGGACAGCTAGAGACCCAGTACTTC.

This clonotype was detected a few times. The CDR3 DNA follows: TGTGCCACCAGTGATTTGGGACAGGGGGAACATGAGCAGTTCTTC. This gives the protein CATSDLGQGEHEQFF. V is TRBV24-1 and J is TRBJ2-1; 10 nucleotides match TRBD1. The CDR3 runs 15 residues. V lost 0 bases, J lost 8 bases, and 3 bases stayed unmatched. CDR1 is KGHDR and CDR2 is SFDVKD in the germline V gene.

In this sample, this clonotype turned up a few times. This chain links TRBV27 with TRBJ2-7; weak D call: TRBD1 (5 bases). The V end was cut by 2 bases, the J end by 4 bases, with 21 bases between. The length of the CDR3 is 17 residues. Germline CDR1 reads MNHEY; CDR2 reads SMNVEV (reference sequence). The CDR3 region is CASSLNPGPPRIYEQYF. The CDR3 DNA sequence: TGTGCCAGCAGTTTAAATCCAGGGCCCCCTAGGATTTACGAGCAGTACTTC.

There are a few counts of this clonotype. CDR3 amino acids: CASSLIRSASTDTQYF. The CDR3 region has the DNA TGTGCCAGCAGTTTAATAAGGAGTGCTAGCACAGATACGCAGTATTTT. V usage is TRBV27 and J usage is TRBJ2-3; unclear D gene. The CDR3 consists of 16 residues. Trimming cost V 2 bases and J 0 bases, with 12 bases left between them. CDR1 and CDR2 from the germline V gene are MNHEY and SMNVEV (reference sequence).

This clonotype was detected only a few times. This sequence joins TRBV4-2 and TRBJ2-4; 7 nucleotides line up with TRBD1. J gave up 3 bases and V 2 bases, and 7 bases lay outside the gene matches. The CDR3 runs 16 residues. Germline V lookup: CDR1 LGHNA, CDR2 YNFKEQ. The CDR3 sequence: CASSQPRDSGKNIQYF. The CDR3 nucleotides are TGTGCCAGCAGCCAACCCCGGGACAGTGGCAAAAACATTCAGTACTTC.

This clonotype was observed a few times. The chain carries TRBV19 and TRBJ1-1; unclear D gene. This CDR3 comprises 16 residues. Trimming cost V 0 bases and J 3 bases, with 14 bases left between them. Germline CDR1 reads LNHDA; CDR2 reads SQIVND (reference sequence). The CDR3 sequence: CASSIDREKADTEAFF. CDR3 in DNA: TGTGCCAGTAGTATAGATAGGGAAAAAGCGGACACTGAAGCTTTCTTT.

A remark on this clonotype: The conserved closing phenylalanine or tryptophan is absent in this CDR3, likely reflecting a read error. V usage is TRBV5-1 and J usage is TRBJ2-3, with TRBD1 matching 8 bases. CDR1 and CDR2 from the germline V gene are SGHRS and YFSETQ. J gave up 4 bases and V 4 bases, and 5 bases lay outside the gene matches. This CDR3 is 14 amino acids long. Here the CDR3 DNA reads TGCGCCAGCAGCAACGGACAGGGTCCAGATACGCAGTATTCT. Residues: CASSNGQGPDTQYS.

This clonotype has at least ten counts. This chain joins TRBV7-6 and TRBJ2-1; D possibly corresponds to TRBD2 (6 bases). V was cut by 3 bases and J by 4 bases, with 10 bases left in between. This CDR3 region has 14 residues. The germline gives CDR1 SGHVS, CDR2 FNYEAQ. The CDR3 DNA reads TGTGCCAGCAGCTTTGCGGGGCCATACAATGAGCAGTTCTTC. This translates into CASSFAGPYNEQFF.

About this clonotype: A read error is possible here, since a much larger clone lies one base away. The chain carries TRBV7-4 and TRBJ2-2, with 8 bases identical to TRBD1. The CDR3 has 18 residues. Looked up from germline, CDR1 is SGHVT and CDR2 is SQSDAQ. In DNA, the CDR3 is TGTGCTAGCAGCAACGGACAGGGTTTCGTCGCGAACACCGGGGAGCTGTTTTTT. Protein: CASSNGQGFVANTGELFF. Full variable domain (outside the CDR3, taken from reference TRBV7-4 and TRBJ2-2): GAGVSQSPRYKVAKRGRDVALRCDSISGHVTLYWYRQTLGQGSEVLTYSQSDAQRDKSGRPSGRFSAERPERSVSTLKIQRTEQGDSAVYLCASSNGQGFVANTGELFFGEGSRLTVL.

A few counts support this clonotype. The genes are TRBV2 and TRBJ1-2, with TRBD1 as a possible D gene (6 bases). The CDR3 totals 14 residues. V was clipped by 8 bases and J by 0 bases, with 13 bases between them. Germline V CDR1 and CDR2: SNHLY, FYNNEI. As DNA, the CDR3 is TGTGCCAGCTTGGGGGGCCGCTCTAACTATGGCTACACCTTC. It codes for CASLGGRSNYGYTF.

This clonotype appeared many times. The chain combines TRBV27 with TRBJ1-2; no firm D call. Germline V gene data show CDR1 as MNHEY and CDR2 as SMNVEV (reference sequence). CDR3 size: 13 residues. The V end lost 2 bases, the J end lost 8 bases, and 12 bases lay between the germline ends. The CDR3 spells CASSLRSPFGYTF. The CDR3 bases are TGTGCCAGCAGTTTAAGGTCGCCATTCGGCTACACCTTC.

This clonotype was detected many times. This CDR3 reads CASSQEGLGVGNEKLFF. CDR3 coding DNA: TGCGCCAGCAGCCAAGAGGGCCTTGGGGTTGGGAATGAAAAACTGTTTTTT. This chain connects TRBV4-3 to TRBJ1-4; no clear D. There are 17 residues in the CDR3. The germline V gene has CDR1 LGHNA and CDR2 YSLEER. Between the trimmed V and J ends, which lost 0 bases and 5 bases, there was a span of 16 bases.

V is TRBV29-1 and J is TRBJ2-3; TRBD2 is a possible D gene (7 bases). The CDR3 length is 16 residues. CDR1 and CDR2 (germline): SQVTM, ANQGSEA. The germline V and J ends were trimmed by 3 bases and 0 bases, with 16 bases remaining between them. The CDR3 DNA sequence: TGCAGCGTTGATGAGGGGGGGCTCTATAGCACAGATACGCAGTATTTT. It translates to CSVDEGGLYSTDTQYF.

The chain combines TRBV6-6 with TRBJ2-1, with 8 bases matching TRBD2. This CDR3 has 16 amino acids. Germline V lookup: CDR1 MNHNY, CDR2 SVGAGI (reference sequence). V lost 2 bases to trimming and J lost 4 bases; unmatched junction nucleotides: 7. The CDR3 DNA reads as TGTGCCAGCAGTTACGGGGAGCGGGGGTTATACAATGAGCAGTTCTTC. It translates to CASSYGERGLYNEQFF.

This clonotype was recorded many times. V is TRBV7-2 and J is TRBJ2-5; D may be TRBD1 (6 bases). V was trimmed by 3 bases and J by 7 bases, leaving 21 bases between them. The length of the CDR3 is 16 residues. The V gene's germline CDR1 is SGHTA and CDR2 FQGNSA. CDR3 DNA: TGTGCCAGCAGCTTGTTTGTGGGGGCGGCTCTCGGGACCCAGTACTTC. Residues: CASSLFVGAALGTQYF.